Following are 32 T cell receptor beta chains from one sample sequenced in a study of cytomegalovirus exposure and HLA in healthy donors. Both 60 Vbeta primers and 13 Jbeta primers went into the PCR. The assay was immunoSEQ multiplex PCR, and TCRdb's table has in-frame clones only and misses some. The data hold about 130,000 clones, with 77% observed a single time. Specimen: PBMCs. Every receptor here comes from a male donor in good health and CMV-seropositive.

The rearrangement joins TRBV5-1 to TRBJ1-4, with D maybe TRBD1 (5 bases). CDR3 length: 15 amino acids. V lost 0 bases, J lost 8 bases, and 14 bases lay in between. Germline V lookup: CDR1 SGHRS, CDR2 YFSETQ. The CDR3 here is CASSLAKGQEEKLFF. As DNA, the CDR3 is TGCGCCAGCAGCTTGGCTAAAGGACAAGAGGAAAAACTGTTTTTT.

Comments on this clone: One junction end disagrees with the germline gene, perhaps due to a read error. V usage is TRBV7-9 and J usage is TRBJ1-2; perhaps TRBD1 as D (6 bases). The CDR3 runs 14 residues. Per the germline V gene, CDR1 is SEHNR and CDR2 is FQNEAQ (reference sequence). The CDR3 loop reads CSSSLGDNLMGYTF. The CDR3 region has the DNA TGTTCCAGCAGCTTAGGGGACAACTTAATGGGCTACACCTTC.

The J gene is TRBJ2-1, the V gene TRBV2; TRBD2 might be the D (6 bases). V lost 7 bases, J lost 4 bases, and 14 bases lay in between. Per the germline V gene, CDR1 is SNHLY and CDR2 is FYNNEI. The CDR3 spans 14 residues. This CDR3 reads CASTRDSPYNEQFF. The CDR3 DNA follows: TGTGCCAGCACCCGGGACTCGCCGTACAATGAGCAGTTCTTC.

This clone turned up a few times. This chain links TRBV9 with TRBJ2-1; D is uncertain. Germline assignment: CDR1 SGDLS and CDR2 YYNGEE. V lost 3 bases and J 3 bases, leaving 10 bases between the germline ends. The CDR3 contains 14 residues. Written as DNA, the CDR3 is TGTGCCAGCAGCGCGACTCCTGACTACAATGAGCAGTTCTTC. Residues: CASSATPDYNEQFF.

The chain has TRBV28 and TRBJ2-7; tentative D call: TRBD1 (6 bases). V lost 5 bases and J 4 bases, leaving 12 bases between the germline ends. CDR1 and CDR2 (germline): MDHEN, SYDVKM. The CDR3 runs 13 residues. CDR3 sequence: CASSLRQAYEQYF. The CDR3 region has the DNA TGTGCCAGCAGTCTTCGACAGGCGTACGAGCAGTACTTC. Combining the CDR3 with reference TRBV28 and TRBJ2-7 gives the whole variable domain DVKVTQSSRYLVKRTGEKVFLECVQDMDHENMFWYRQDPGLGLRLIYFSYDVKMKEKGDIPEGYSVSREKKERFSLILESASTNQTSMYLCASSLRQAYEQYFGPGTRLTVT.

The chain uses TRBV6-5 and TRBJ1-2; weak D call: TRBD1 (5 bases). V lost 5 bases to trimming and J lost 1 base, with 8 bases between them. Germline V gene data show CDR1 as MNHEY and CDR2 as SVGAGI. CDR3 size: 13 residues. The CDR3 here is CASSEQDNYGYTF. CDR3 DNA sequence: TGTGCCAGCAGTGAACAGGATAACTATGGCTACACCTTC.

This chain connects TRBV29-1 to TRBJ2-1; D unresolved. The V end was cut by 2 bases, the J end by 0 bases, with 5 bases between. CDR1 is SQVTM and CDR2 is ANQGSEA in the germline V gene. This CDR3 region has 13 residues. The chain's CDR3 is CSVEYYSYNEQFF. CDR3 DNA: TGCAGCGTTGAATACTACTCCTACAATGAGCAGTTCTTC.

This clone was seen more than once but under ten times. The J gene is TRBJ1-4, the V gene TRBV7-9; no clear D. Trimming shortened V by 8 bases and J by 3 bases, and 7 bases separated the two germline ends. There are 12 residues in the CDR3. Germline CDR1 reads SEHNR; CDR2 reads FQNEAQ (reference sequence). CDR3 in amino acids: CASGSPNEKLFF. The CDR3 coding sequence is TGTGCCAGCGGGAGTCCTAATGAAAAACTGTTTTTT.

This clone was seen a handful of times. The genes are TRBV19 and TRBJ1-5; no clear D gene. In germline, CDR1 is LNHDA, CDR2 SQIVND (reference sequence). V was clipped by 6 bases and J by 5 bases, with 14 bases between them. The length of the CDR3 is 14 residues. In nucleotides, the CDR3 is TGTGCCAGTAGGTACAGTGCATCTTATCAGCCCCAGCATTTT. As protein: CASRYSASYQPQHF.

The table lists this clone with a count of one. J is TRBJ2-7 and V is TRBV5-4, with 9 bases that match TRBD1. The V segment lost 4 bases and the J segment 5 bases; nucleotides outside the gene matches: 4. The CDR3 runs 13 residues. The germline gives CDR1 SGHNT, CDR2 YYREEE (reference sequence). CDR3 coding DNA: TGTGCCAGCAGCCCTACAGGGGGCAACGAGCAGTACTTC. This sequence encodes CASSPTGGNEQYF.

The V and J genes are TRBV7-2 and TRBJ2-5; 8 positions match TRBD1. This CDR3 comprises 14 residues. V lost 6 bases and J lost 5; bases outside the gene matches: 8. Germline V CDR1 and CDR2: SGHTA, FQGNSA. The CDR3 DNA sequence: TGTGCCAGCAGACCCGGACAGGGATGGGAGACCCAGTACTTC. It is translated as CASRPGQGWETQYF.

The chain combines TRBV11-1 with TRBJ2-2; 7 nucleotides line up with TRBD1. Germline CDR1 and CDR2: SGHAT and FQDESV (reference sequence). This CDR3 region has 17 residues. The V gene end was trimmed by 3 bases and the J gene end by 0 bases; junction bases not matched to a gene: 7. CDR3 sequence reads: CASSFVGQPSNTGELFF. CDR3 in DNA: TGTGCCAGCAGCTTTGTGGGACAGCCGTCGAACACCGGGGAGCTGTTTTTT. The whole variable domain, filled in from reference TRBV11-1 and TRBJ2-2, reads EAEVAQSPRYKITEKSQAVAFWCDPISGHATLYWYRQILGQGPELLVQFQDESVVDDSQLPKDRFSAERLKGVDSTLKIQPAELGDSAMYLCASSFVGQPSNTGELFFGEGSRLTVL.

The chain employs TRBV28 and TRBJ1-1, with 12 positions matching TRBD1. This CDR3 spans 14 amino acids. Germline V gene lookup returns CDR1 MDHEN and CDR2 SYDVKM. V lost 11 bases, J lost 0 bases, and 4 bases stayed unmatched. Written as DNA, the CDR3 is TGTGCCGGGGGACAGGGGGCGCTGAACACTGAAGCTTTCTTT. Translation gives CAGGQGALNTEAFF.

In its sample, this clone was seen a few times. The chain has TRBV11-2 and TRBJ2-7; 7 nucleotides agree with TRBD2. Losses at the gene ends were 1 base for V and 3 bases for J; bases not matched to a gene: 9. There are 16 residues in the CDR3. Germline assignment: CDR1 SGHAT and CDR2 FQNNGV. CDR3 in amino acids: CASSLVSREGLYEQYF. The CDR3 nucleotides read TGTGCCAGCAGCTTAGTGTCCAGGGAGGGGCTCTACGAGCAGTACTTC. Looking up the rest from reference TRBV11-2 and TRBJ2-7 gives the full variable domain: EAGVAQSPRYKIIEKRQSVAFWCNPISGHATLYWYQQILGQGPKLLIQFQNNGVVDDSQLPKDRFSAERLKGVDSTLKIQPAKLEDSAVYLCASSLVSREGLYEQYFGPGTRLTVT.

The sample holds a few counts of this clone. This chain links TRBV18 with TRBJ1-5; 10 bases are shared with TRBD1. Germline V gives CDR1 KGHSH, CDR2 LQKENI. With 3 bases clipped from V and 4 bases from J, the junction kept 6 bases outside the gene matches. The CDR3 has 16 residues. CDR3 residues: CASSPGTGVRNQPQHF. The CDR3 DNA reads TGTGCCAGCTCACCCGGGACAGGGGTTCGAAATCAGCCCCAGCATTTT.

This chain joins TRBV2 and TRBJ2-6; no reliable D call. CDR1 and CDR2 from the germline V gene are SNHLY and FYNNEI. The CDR3 totals 15 residues. The germline V and J ends were trimmed by 3 bases and 0 bases, with 6 bases remaining between them. This CDR3 is CASSDWASGANVLTF. The CDR3 nucleotides are TGTGCCAGCAGTGATTGGGCCTCTGGGGCCAACGTCCTGACTTTC.

There are a few counts of this clone. The chain recombines TRBV6-5 with TRBJ1-4; TRBD1 might be the D (6 bases). The germline V gene encodes CDR1 MNHEY and CDR2 SVGAGI. Trimming pared 4 bases from V and 5 bases from J, leaving 17 bases between. The CDR3 covers 16 residues. CDR3 sequence (DNA): TGTGCCAGCAGTTCCCCTGCGGGGGCGAAGAATGAAAAACTGTTTTTT. Protein: CASSSPAGAKNEKLFF.

The chain is built from TRBV18 and TRBJ2-5; 8 bases agree with TRBD1. This CDR3 is 14 amino acids long. V lost 2 bases and J lost 2; bases outside the gene matches: 1. CDR1 and CDR2 (germline): KGHSH, LQKENI. CDR3 residues: CASSPGTGQETQYF. The DNA for the CDR3 is TGTGCCAGCTCACCAGGGACAGGACAAGAGACCCAGTACTTC.

The chain is built from TRBV5-1 and TRBJ2-7; 14 nucleotides line up with TRBD2. The length of the CDR3 is 16 residues. CDR1 is SGHRS and CDR2 is YFSETQ in the germline V gene. The J segment lost 5 bases and the V segment lost 4 bases, leaving 8 bases of the junction unmatched. This chain's CDR3 is CASSPRTSGGFHEQYF. The CDR3 DNA reads TGCGCCAGCAGCCCCAGGACTAGCGGGGGGTTCCACGAGCAGTACTTC.

The rearrangement joins TRBV2 to TRBJ2-7, with 7 bases that match TRBD2. This CDR3 region has 14 residues. CDR1 is SNHLY, CDR2 FYNNEI, per germline. V gave up 1 base and J gave up 8 bases; unmatched junction bases: 8. The CDR3 here is CASSEGAGETKQYF. DNA of the CDR3: TGTGCCAGCAGTGAAGGTGCGGGGGAGACGAAGCAGTACTTC.

The chain employs TRBV7-2 and TRBJ1-2, with 12 bases aligning to TRBD1. Germline assignment: CDR1 SGHTA and CDR2 FQGNSA. Germline trimming cut 5 bases from V and 8 bases from J; bases unmatched to any gene: 6. The CDR3 is 14 amino acids. CDR3 sequence (DNA): TGTGCCAGCAGCCTGGGACAGGGGGCGAGCGGCTACACCTTC. Amino acid sequence: CASSLGQGASGYTF.

The chain joins TRBV15 to TRBJ2-7; 8 bases fit TRBD1. Per the germline V gene, CDR1 is LNHNV and CDR2 is YYDKDF (reference sequence). V gave up 3 bases and J gave up 3 bases; unmatched junction bases: 4. This CDR3 has 14 residues. CDR3 in amino acids: CATSREGTGYEQYF. The DNA for the CDR3 is TGTGCCACCAGCAGGGAAGGGACAGGCTACGAGCAGTACTTC.

The chain couples TRBV27 to TRBJ2-3, with TRBD2 matching over 9 bases. J lost 2 bases, V lost 6 bases, and 3 bases had no gene match. Germline V CDR1 and CDR2: MNHEY, SMNVEV (reference sequence). The CDR3 extends over 14 amino acids. The DNA for the CDR3 is TGTGCCAGCAGGCGGGAGGGACTCACAGATACGCAGTATTTT. It translates to CASRREGLTDTQYF.

The V gene is TRBV5-1, the J gene TRBJ2-5; a weak D match, TRBD2 (5 bases). The J call is uncertain, as TRBJ2-7 better fits the DNA end. The germline gives CDR1 SGHRS, CDR2 YFSETQ. The CDR3 is 12 amino acids. Here the CDR3 DNA reads TGCGCCAGCAGCTCGGGATTACTCGAGCAGTACTTC. Translating it yields CASSSGLLEQYF.

CDR3 in amino acids: CAIRPGQGGLALRNEQFF. The CDR3 nucleotides read TGTGCCATCAGGCCGGGACAGGGAGGACTAGCCTTACGGAATGAGCAGTTCTTC. The chain is built from TRBV10-3 and TRBJ2-1; D is possibly TRBD1 (9 bases). Germline-derived CDR1 and CDR2 are ENHRY and SYGVKD. V dropped 6 bases and J dropped 7 bases, with 28 bases sitting between them. This CDR3 region has 18 residues.

This clone has more than one count but fewer than ten. J is TRBJ2-1 and V is TRBV5-1; 7 nucleotides align to TRBD1. The CDR3 contains 14 residues. The ends lost 0 bases at V and 3 bases at J; junction bases unmatched: 0. Germline V CDR1 and CDR2: SGHRS, YFSETQ. The CDR3 DNA reads TGCGCCAGCAGCTTGGGGGACAGCTACAATGAGCAGTTCTTC. Translation: CASSLGDSYNEQFF.

The rearrangement uses TRBV29-1 and TRBJ1-1; no clear D gene. Germline values: CDR1 SQVTM, CDR2 ANQGSEA. The CDR3 spans 11 residues. V was pared by 7 bases and J by 8 bases, with 14 bases between. This CDR3 reads CSATIAVEAFF. CDR3 DNA: TGCAGCGCCACCATAGCCGTGGAAGCTTTCTTT.

By share of the sample, this clone is medium-sized. The genes are TRBV2 and TRBJ2-1, with 7 bases matching TRBD2. CDR1 SNHLY and CDR2 FYNNEI come from the germline V gene. The CDR3 totals 11 residues. J gave up 9 bases and V 6 bases, and 2 bases lay outside the gene matches. CDR3 sequence reads: CASRGEGEQFF. CDR3 nucleotide sequence: TGTGCCAGCAGGGGGGAGGGTGAGCAGTTCTTC.

Only one count was recorded for this clone. The chain has TRBV5-1 and TRBJ2-5; the match to TRBD2 covers 7 bases. CDR1 SGHRS and CDR2 YFSETQ come from the germline V gene. V lost 0 bases, J lost 5 bases, and 7 bases stayed unmatched. The CDR3 extends over 15 amino acids. The CDR3 spells CASSLAGTTEETQYF. CDR3 coding DNA: TGCGCCAGCAGCTTGGCGGGGACTACCGAGGAGACCCAGTACTTC.

This clone was found a few times. The genes are TRBV5-1 and TRBJ2-7; D unclear. Germline V CDR1 and CDR2: SGHRS, YFSETQ. The CDR3 extends over 13 amino acids. Deletions cut 3 bases from V and 4 bases from J, with 11 bases between. Here the CDR3 DNA reads TGCGCCAGCAGCTCCCGCCACTCATACGAGCAGTACTTC. Protein: CASSSRHSYEQYF.

This clone has only a few counts. The rearrangement joins TRBV30 to TRBJ1-1, with D possibly TRBD1 on 6 matching bases. The germline V gene has CDR1 GTSNPN and CDR2 SVGIG (reference sequence). The CDR3 is 11 amino acids. The V and J ends lost 3 bases and 10 bases respectively, with 12 bases between them. CDR3 DNA: TGTGCCTGGAGGGGGGCGCTCGTAGCTTTCTTT. Residues: CAWRGALVAFF. The full variable domain, its missing parts supplied by reference TRBV30 and TRBJ1-1, is SQTIHQWPATLVQPVGSPLSLECTVEGTSNPNLYWYRQAAGRGLQLLFYSVGIGQISSEVPQNLSASRPQDRQFILSSKKLLLSDSGFYLCAWRGALVAFFGQGTRLTVV.

The J gene is TRBJ2-1, the V gene TRBV6-4; 9 bases line up with TRBD1. Germline V gene lookup returns CDR1 MRHNA and CDR2 SNTAGT. The CDR3 totals 15 residues. After removal of 3 bases from V and 10 bases from J, the junction contained 10 bases not matched to a gene. The chain's CDR3 is CASSERDRVHGEQFF. The CDR3 DNA reads TGTGCCAGCAGTGAAAGGGACAGGGTTCACGGGGAGCAGTTCTTC.